The 32 T cell receptor beta chains below all came from one sample that was sequenced in a study of blood T cell repertoires in COVID-19. The protocol was immunoSEQ multiplex PCR, while the TCRdb copy is restricted to in-frame clones and leaves out a portion. This table holds hundreds of thousands of clones, 75% to 90% found once. The sequenced sample was PBMCs or T cells enriched from blood (not recorded which). The receptors derive from a young woman who had recovered from COVID-19.

This chain connects TRBV5-5 to TRBJ1-5; 7 nucleotides match TRBD1. The CDR3 consists of 15 residues. With 2 bases clipped from V and 7 bases from J, the junction kept 9 bases outside the gene matches. Looked up from germline, CDR1 is SGHKS and CDR2 is YYEKEE (reference sequence). The CDR3 sequence: CASSLGTAGDQPQHF. CDR3 DNA: TGTGCCAGCAGCTTAGGGACAGCCGGGGACCAGCCCCAGCATTTT.

CDR3 sequence (DNA): TGCGCCAGCCCCACGCCACATAATCTGAACACCGGGGAGCTGTTTTTT. It encodes CASPTPHNLNTGELFF. The rearrangement joins TRBV5-1 to TRBJ2-2; the D is unclear. CDR3 length equals 16 residues. Germline V lookup: CDR1 SGHRS, CDR2 YFSETQ. Trimming pared 7 bases from V and 1 base from J, leaving 17 bases between.

This chain uses TRBV10-1 with TRBJ2-1; the match to TRBD1 covers 9 bases. V gave up 6 bases and J gave up 5 bases; unmatched junction bases: 2. The CDR3 sequence is 13 residues long. The germline gives CDR1 WNHNN, CDR2 SYGVQD (reference sequence). The CDR3: CASSGQGNNEQFF. CDR3 DNA sequence: TGCGCCAGCAGCGGACAGGGGAACAATGAGCAGTTCTTC.

The chain combines TRBV7-3 with TRBJ2-3, with D unclear. Per the germline V gene, CDR1 is SGHTA and CDR2 is FQGTGA. This CDR3 region has 16 residues. V lost 1 base and J 0 bases, leaving 11 bases between the germline ends. CDR3: CASSLRSQVSTDTQYF. The CDR3, as DNA: TGTGCCAGCAGCTTAAGGTCCCAGGTGAGCACAGATACGCAGTATTTT.

V and J are TRBV6-5 and TRBJ1-1, with 10 bases matching TRBD1. The CDR3 totals 12 residues. With 5 bases clipped from V and 10 bases from J, the junction kept 4 bases outside the gene matches. In germline, CDR1 is MNHEY, CDR2 SVGAGI. CDR3 sequence reads: CASSQDRGIAFF. CDR3 in DNA: TGTGCCAGCAGTCAGGACAGGGGGATAGCTTTCTTT.

The rearrangement uses TRBV2 and TRBJ1-1, with D possibly being TRBD1 (6 bases). The CDR3 contains 12 residues. CDR1 is SNHLY, CDR2 FYNNEI, per germline. Trimming removed 5 bases from V and 6 bases from J, with 10 bases in between. The CDR3 sequence: CASSSDRSEAFF. In DNA form, the CDR3 reads TGTGCCAGCAGTTCGGACAGATCTGAAGCTTTCTTT.

The chain joins TRBV24-1 to TRBJ2-1, with 11 bases fitting TRBD2. V dropped 0 bases and J dropped 8; count of bases not matched to a gene: 5. The CDR3 extends over 16 amino acids. CDR1 and CDR2 from the germline V gene are KGHDR and SFDVKD. Written as DNA, the CDR3 is TGTGCCACCAGTGATTTGCATAGCGGGGGGGCCGATGAGCAGTTCTTC. Translating gives CATSDLHSGGADEQFF.

This clone was counted once. The chain carries TRBV4-1 and TRBJ2-4; tentatively, D is TRBD2 (6 bases). The CDR3 has 19 amino acids. From germline, CDR1 is MGHRA and CDR2 YSYEKL. Trimming removed 3 bases from V and 0 bases from J, with 21 bases in between. CDR3 in amino acids: CASSQMSGDWSLAKNIQYF. DNA of the CDR3: TGCGCCAGCAGCCAGATGTCGGGGGACTGGTCCCTAGCCAAAAACATTCAGTACTTC.

This clone was seen a single time. The V gene is TRBV5-1, the J gene TRBJ1-4; 7 nucleotides match TRBD1. J was trimmed by 5 bases and V by 5 bases; bases with no gene match: 6. The CDR3 has 14 residues. Germline lookup yields CDR1 SGHRS and CDR2 YFSETQ. The chain's CDR3 is CASSFGTENEKLFF. In nucleotides, the CDR3 is TGCGCCAGCAGTTTCGGGACAGAGAATGAAAAACTGTTTTTT.

DNA of the CDR3: TGCGCCAGCAGCTTGCGTCAGGGGGTGAAGAACACTGAAGCTTTCTTT. It specifies CASSLRQGVKNTEAFF. The J gene is TRBJ1-1, the V gene TRBV5-1, with 7 bases aligning to TRBD1. The CDR3 runs 16 residues. J lost 1 base, V lost 1 base, and 7 bases had no gene match. Looked up from germline, CDR1 is SGHRS and CDR2 is YFSETQ. The whole variable domain, remainder taken from reference TRBV5-1 and TRBJ1-1, is KAGVTQTPRYLIKTRGQQVTLSCSPISGHRSVSWYQQTPGQGLQFLFEYFSETQRNKGNFPGRFSGRQFSNSRSEMNVSTLELGDSALYLCASSLRQGVKNTEAFFGQGTRLTVV.

The rearrangement uses TRBV25-1 and TRBJ1-1; D not certain. This CDR3 has 13 amino acids. Trimming pared 4 bases from V and 6 bases from J, leaving 12 bases between. Germline CDR1 is MGHDK and CDR2 is SYGVNS. The CDR3 sequence: CASSVAATSEAFF. CDR3 nucleotide sequence: TGTGCCAGCAGTGTGGCGGCAACTTCTGAAGCTTTCTTT.

This clone showed up just once. V is TRBV7-9 and J is TRBJ2-1; D unresolved. V shed 2 bases and J shed 3 bases, with 8 bases lying between them. The germline V gene has CDR1 SEHNR and CDR2 FQNEAQ (reference sequence). The CDR3 spans 14 residues. The CDR3 nucleotides are TGTGCCAGCAGCTTATTGTTAGACTACAATGAGCAGTTCTTC. Its translation: CASSLLLDYNEQFF. Full variable domain (outside the CDR3, taken from reference TRBV7-9 and TRBJ2-1): DTGVSQNPRHKITKRGQNVTFRCDPISEHNRLYWYRQTLGQGPEFLTYFQNEAQLEKSRLLSDRFSAERPKGSFSTLEIQRTEQGDSAMYLCASSLLLDYNEQFFGPGTRLTVL.

The V and J genes are TRBV15 and TRBJ1-4; 9 nucleotides agree with TRBD1. CDR3 size: 14 residues. V trimming: 9 bases; J trimming: 8 bases; junction bases outside the gene matches: 10. The germline gives CDR1 LNHNV, CDR2 YYDKDF (reference sequence). The CDR3 DNA follows: TGTGCCACAACCCCCGGGACAGGGCGCGAAAAACTGTTTTTT. Amino acids: CATTPGTGREKLFF.

Only a few counts were recorded for this clone. The V and J genes are TRBV7-9 and TRBJ1-2, with D possibly matching TRBD1 (5 bases). The CDR3 consists of 13 residues. Looked up from germline, CDR1 is SEHNR and CDR2 is FQNEAQ (reference sequence). Trimming removed 5 bases from V and 7 bases from J, with 14 bases in between. In DNA, the CDR3 is TGTGCCAGCAGCGCGGGACCGAATGGTGGCTACACCTTC. This codes for CASSAGPNGGYTF.

This clone was seen a few times. V and J are TRBV6-4 and TRBJ2-1; 10 nucleotides line up with TRBD2. The CDR3 is made up of 18 amino acids. Germline V gene lookup returns CDR1 MRHNA and CDR2 SNTAGT. V lost 4 bases and J lost 4; bases outside the gene matches: 13. CDR3 loop: CASSALTMSAGGYNEQFF. CDR3 sequence (DNA): TGTGCCAGCAGTGCCCTCACCATGTCAGCGGGGGGGTACAATGAGCAGTTCTTC.

This chain links TRBV19 with TRBJ1-5; 8 nucleotides agree with TRBD1. Germline loops: CDR1 LNHDA, CDR2 SQIVND (reference sequence). V shed 7 bases, J shed 3 bases, and the junction held 5 bases outside the gene matches. The CDR3 spans 14 residues. In DNA, the CDR3 is TGTGCCAGTACCCAGGGGGCGTTCAATCAGCCCCAGCATTTT. Its translation: CASTQGAFNQPQHF.

The chain recombines TRBV11-2 with TRBJ2-6; TRBD1 might be the D (5 bases). This CDR3 contains 15 residues. The germline CDR1 and CDR2 sequences are SGHAT and FQNNGV. V lost 5 bases and J lost 4, with 12 bases in between. CDR3 protein: CASSRLGPGANVLTF. The CDR3 bases are TGTGCCAGCAGCCGTCTGGGGCCAGGGGCCAACGTCCTGACTTTC.

The chain employs TRBV5-1 and TRBJ1-1; TRBD1 agrees at 8 bases. This CDR3 region has 14 residues. Looked up from germline, CDR1 is SGHRS and CDR2 is YFSETQ. With V trimmed by 7 bases and J by 1 base, 6 bases remained unmatched. Written as DNA, the CDR3 is TGCGCCAGCCGGGACAGGTCAACGAACACTGAAGCTTTCTTT. Translated, it gives CASRDRSTNTEAFF.

V usage is TRBV30 and J usage is TRBJ1-2, with D tentatively TRBD1 (6 bases). This CDR3 region has 12 residues. With 2 bases removed from V and 8 bases from J, the gap between germline ends came to 12 bases. Germline V lookup: CDR1 GTSNPN, CDR2 SVGIG (reference sequence). The CDR3 DNA reads as TGTGCCTGGAGTTGGAACAGGGAAGGCTACACCTTC. The encoded protein is CAWSWNREGYTF.

On this clone itself: The sample has other DNA sequences that encode this CDR3 too. The gene calls are TRBV6-4 and TRBJ2-6; D ambiguous. Germline loops: CDR1 MRHNA, CDR2 SNTAGT. Trimming left V 0 bases short and J 0 bases short, with 3 bases between. The CDR3 runs 15 residues. Here the CDR3 DNA reads TGTGCCAGCAGTGACTCTAGCTCTGGGGCCAACGTCCTGACTTTC. The encoded protein is CASSDSSSGANVLTF.

The J gene is TRBJ1-2, the V gene TRBV3-1 (or the pseudogene TRBV3-2); a possible D gene is TRBD1 (6 bases). Trimming took off 4 bases at V and 7 bases at J, with 16 bases between the two ends. Germline CDR1 is LGHDT and CDR2 is YNNKEL (reference sequence). CDR3 length equals 14 residues. CDR3 sequence (DNA): TGTGCCAGCAGCCCACTGGGGGGGGCGTTTGGCTACACCTTC. As protein: CASSPLGGAFGYTF.

Only one count was recorded for this clone. The chain joins TRBV11-3 to TRBJ2-1; 10 nucleotides match TRBD2. Trimming at V came to 1 base and at J to 7 bases, leaving 7 bases not matched to a gene. Looked up from germline, CDR1 is SGHNT and CDR2 is YENEEA. The CDR3 is 16 residues long. DNA for the CDR3: TGTGCCAGCAGCTTAGGAAACGGACTAGCGGTTAATGAGCAGTTCTTC. Its protein is CASSLGNGLAVNEQFF.

V usage is TRBV6-1 and J usage is TRBJ1-1, with D unresolved. The V and J ends lost 2 bases and 10 bases respectively, with 14 bases between them. CDR1 is MNHNS and CDR2 is SASEGT in the germline V gene. This CDR3 comprises 13 residues. The CDR3 coding sequence is TGTGCCAGCAGTGAAATAGAGGTTGGTGGAGCTTTCTTT. Protein sequence: CASSEIEVGGAFF.

This chain uses TRBV5-6 with TRBJ1-2; the match to TRBD1 covers 11 bases. V was pared by 1 base and J by 4 bases, with 3 bases of the junction left unmatched. This CDR3 has 15 residues. CDR1 is SGHDT and CDR2 is YYEEEE in the germline V gene. CDR3 residues: CASSLWDRGTYGYTF. The CDR3 DNA sequence: TGTGCCAGCAGCTTGTGGGACAGGGGGACCTATGGCTACACCTTC.

The genes are TRBV6-5 and TRBJ1-5; D call uncertain. The CDR3 length is 13 residues. V was pared by 2 bases and J by 4 bases, with 6 bases between. Germline CDR1 is MNHEY and CDR2 is SVGAGI. For the CDR3, the DNA is TGTGCCAGCAGTTACAATCAGAATCAGCCCCAGCATTTT. The encoded protein is CASSYNQNQPQHF.

This clone turned up a few times. J is TRBJ2-7 and V is TRBV10-1; tentatively, D is TRBD2 (5 bases). CDR3 size: 13 residues. V was pared by 8 bases and J by 4 bases, with 15 bases between. Looked up from germline, CDR1 is WNHNN and CDR2 is SYGVQD (reference sequence). DNA of the CDR3: TGCGCCAGCTCCCGTAGAGAGGGATACGAGCAGTACTTC. Amino acids: CASSRREGYEQYF.

The genes are TRBV5-1 and TRBJ2-7; TRBD1 matches at 8 bases. J lost 2 bases, V lost 10 bases, and 5 bases had no gene match. CDR3 length: 12 amino acids. Per germline, CDR1 SGHRS and CDR2 YFSETQ. CDR3 amino acids: CASGTGTYEQYF. The CDR3 DNA sequence: TGCGCCTCCGGGACAGGTACCTACGAGCAGTACTTC.

The rearrangement joins TRBV30 to TRBJ2-7; D is perhaps TRBD1 (5 bases). Germline V gene data show CDR1 as GTSNPN and CDR2 as SVGIG (reference sequence). The V end was cut by 0 bases, the J end by 3 bases, with 15 bases between. The CDR3 has 15 residues. CDR3 amino acids: CAWSVLIGQDYEQYF. The CDR3 nucleotides read TGTGCCTGGAGTGTACTTATAGGACAAGACTACGAGCAGTACTTC.

The rearrangement links TRBV3-1 (or the pseudogene TRBV3-2) to TRBJ1-1; a possible D gene is TRBD1 (6 bases). With 3 bases removed from V and 1 base from J, the gap between germline ends came to 12 bases. CDR1 is LGHDT and CDR2 is YNNKEL in the germline V gene (reference sequence). The CDR3 has 15 residues. The CDR3 sequence: CASSHAGVANTEAFF. For the CDR3, the DNA is TGTGCCAGCAGCCACGCAGGGGTTGCGAACACTGAAGCTTTCTTT.

The genes are TRBV4-1 and TRBJ2-1, with 7 bases identical to TRBD2. CDR1 and CDR2 (germline): MGHRA, YSYEKL. Germline trimming cut 0 bases from V and 3 bases from J; bases unmatched to any gene: 2. The CDR3 extends over 15 amino acids. CDR3 region: CASSQDGGSYNEQFF. The CDR3 region has the DNA TGCGCCAGCAGCCAAGACGGGGGGAGCTACAATGAGCAGTTCTTC.

The V and J genes are TRBV5-1 and TRBJ2-1, with 7 bases lining up with TRBD1. The CDR3 covers 14 residues. CDR1 is SGHRS and CDR2 is YFSETQ in the germline V gene. J was trimmed by 6 bases and V by 7 bases; bases with no gene match: 10. The CDR3 DNA reads as TGCGCCAGCGGAGGACAGGCGGACGCCAATGAGCAGTTCTTC. Amino acids: CASGGQADANEQFF.

The V gene is TRBV5-1, the J gene TRBJ1-2; D uncertain. The CDR3 runs to 13 residues. The germline V and J ends were trimmed by 2 bases and 7 bases, with 12 bases remaining between them. Germline CDR1 SGHRS, CDR2 YFSETQ. CDR3 nucleotide sequence: TGCGCCAGCAGCTTAGAGGCTTTTGGTGGCTACACCTTC. Translated: CASSLEAFGGYTF.